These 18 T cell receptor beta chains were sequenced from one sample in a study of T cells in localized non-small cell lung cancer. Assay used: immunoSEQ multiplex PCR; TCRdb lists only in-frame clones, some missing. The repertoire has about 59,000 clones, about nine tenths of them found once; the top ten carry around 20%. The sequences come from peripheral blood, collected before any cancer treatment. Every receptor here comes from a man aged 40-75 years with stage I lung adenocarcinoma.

This chain's CDR3 is CASSDTRGLGETQYF. Here the CDR3 DNA reads TGTGCCAGCAGTGATACAAGGGGGTTAGGGGAGACCCAGTACTTC. This rearrangement joins TRBV25-1 to TRBJ2-5; a weak D match, TRBD1 (6 bases). The CDR3 runs to 15 residues. The V and J ends lost 3 bases and 5 bases respectively, with 16 bases between them. Germline V lookup: CDR1 MGHDK, CDR2 SYGVNS.

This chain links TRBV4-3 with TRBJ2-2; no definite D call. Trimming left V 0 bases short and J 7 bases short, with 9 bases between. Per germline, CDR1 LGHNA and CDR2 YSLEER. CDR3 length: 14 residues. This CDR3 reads CASSQDQESGELFF. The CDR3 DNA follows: TGCGCCAGCAGCCAAGATCAAGAGAGCGGGGAGCTGTTTTTT.

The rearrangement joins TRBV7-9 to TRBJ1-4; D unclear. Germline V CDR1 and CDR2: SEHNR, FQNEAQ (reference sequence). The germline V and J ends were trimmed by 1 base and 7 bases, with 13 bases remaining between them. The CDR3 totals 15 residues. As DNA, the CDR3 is TGTGCCAGCAGCTTAGGACCTGGGCCGAGTGAAAAACTGTTTTTT. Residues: CASSLGPGPSEKLFF. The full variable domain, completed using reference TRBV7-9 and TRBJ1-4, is DTGVSQNPRHKITKRGQNVTFRCDPISEHNRLYWYRQTLGQGPEFLTYFQNEAQLEKSRLLSDRFSAERPKGSFSTLEIQRTEQGDSAMYLCASSLGPGPSEKLFFGSGTQLSVL.

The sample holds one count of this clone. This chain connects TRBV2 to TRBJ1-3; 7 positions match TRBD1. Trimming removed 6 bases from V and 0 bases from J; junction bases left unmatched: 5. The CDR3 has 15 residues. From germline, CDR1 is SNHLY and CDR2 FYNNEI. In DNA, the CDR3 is TGTGCCAGCAGAACCGGGACAGTCTCTGGAAACACCATATATTTT. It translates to CASRTGTVSGNTIYF.

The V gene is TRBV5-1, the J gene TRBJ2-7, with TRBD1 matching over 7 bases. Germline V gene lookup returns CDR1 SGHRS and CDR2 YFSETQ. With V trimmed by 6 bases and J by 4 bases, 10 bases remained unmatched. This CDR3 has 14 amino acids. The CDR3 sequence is CASTPGQLSYEQYF. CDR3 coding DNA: TGCGCCAGCACCCCGGGACAGCTGTCTTACGAGCAGTACTTC.

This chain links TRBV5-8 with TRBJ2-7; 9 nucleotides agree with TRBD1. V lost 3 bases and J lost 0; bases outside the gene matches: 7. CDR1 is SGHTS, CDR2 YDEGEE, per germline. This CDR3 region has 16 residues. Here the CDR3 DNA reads TGTGCCAGCAGCTCACCACGGGACAGGGTCTCCTACGAGCAGTACTTC. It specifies CASSSPRDRVSYEQYF.

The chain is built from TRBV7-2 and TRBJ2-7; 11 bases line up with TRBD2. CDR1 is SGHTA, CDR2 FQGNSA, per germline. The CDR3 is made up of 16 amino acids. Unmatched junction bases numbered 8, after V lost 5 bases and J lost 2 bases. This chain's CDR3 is CASSPFIAGGTYEQYF. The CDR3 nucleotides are TGTGCCAGCAGCCCCTTTATAGCGGGAGGGACCTACGAGCAGTACTTC.

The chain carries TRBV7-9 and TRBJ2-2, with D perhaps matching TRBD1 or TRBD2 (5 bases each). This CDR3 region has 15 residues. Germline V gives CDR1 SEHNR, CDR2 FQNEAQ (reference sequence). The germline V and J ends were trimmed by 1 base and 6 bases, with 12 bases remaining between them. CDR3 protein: CASSLEYRRPGELFF. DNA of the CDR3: TGTGCCAGCAGCTTAGAGTACAGGAGGCCCGGGGAGCTGTTTTTT.

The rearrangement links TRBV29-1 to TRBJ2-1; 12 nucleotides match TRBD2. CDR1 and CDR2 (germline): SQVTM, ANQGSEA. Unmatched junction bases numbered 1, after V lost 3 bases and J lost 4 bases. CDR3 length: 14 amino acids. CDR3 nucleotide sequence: TGCAGCGTTGACCTAGCGGGAGGGTACAATGAGCAGTTCTTC. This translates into CSVDLAGGYNEQFF.

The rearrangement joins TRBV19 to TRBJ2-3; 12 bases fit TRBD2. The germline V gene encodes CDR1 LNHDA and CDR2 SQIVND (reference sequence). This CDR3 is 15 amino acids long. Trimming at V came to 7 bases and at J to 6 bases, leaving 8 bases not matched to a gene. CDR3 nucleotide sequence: TGTGCCAGTACCGGACTAGCGGGACGCCGGGATACGCAGTATTTT. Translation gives CASTGLAGRRDTQYF.

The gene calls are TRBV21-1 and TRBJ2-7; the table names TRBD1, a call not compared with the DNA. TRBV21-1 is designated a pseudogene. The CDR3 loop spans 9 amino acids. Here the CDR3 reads CASSATGHF. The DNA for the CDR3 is TGTGCCAGCAGCGCCACAGGACACTTC.

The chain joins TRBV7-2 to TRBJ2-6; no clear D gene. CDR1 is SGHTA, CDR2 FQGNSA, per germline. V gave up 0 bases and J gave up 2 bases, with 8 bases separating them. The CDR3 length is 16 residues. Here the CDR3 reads CASSLAASTGANVLTF. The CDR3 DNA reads TGTGCCAGCAGCTTAGCGGCGTCAACTGGGGCCAACGTCCTGACTTTC.

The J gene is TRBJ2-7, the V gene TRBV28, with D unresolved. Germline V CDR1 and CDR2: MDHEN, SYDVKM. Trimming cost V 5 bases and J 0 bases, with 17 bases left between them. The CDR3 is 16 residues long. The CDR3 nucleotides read TGTGCCAGCAGTAGACCCGGTAGAGGATCCTCCTACGAGCAGTACTTC. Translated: CASSRPGRGSSYEQYF. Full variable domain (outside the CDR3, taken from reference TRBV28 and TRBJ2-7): DVKVTQSSRYLVKRTGEKVFLECVQDMDHENMFWYRQDPGLGLRLIYFSYDVKMKEKGDIPEGYSVSREKKERFSLILESASTNQTSMYLCASSRPGRGSSYEQYFGPGTRLTVT.

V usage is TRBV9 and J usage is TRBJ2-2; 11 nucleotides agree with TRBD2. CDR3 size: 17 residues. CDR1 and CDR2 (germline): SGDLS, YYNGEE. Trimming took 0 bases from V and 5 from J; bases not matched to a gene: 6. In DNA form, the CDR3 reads TGTGCCAGCAGCGTAGATACTAGCGGGAGTATAACCGGGGAGCTGTTTTTT. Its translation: CASSVDTSGSITGELFF.

Here the CDR3 DNA reads TGCGCCAGCAGCTTGAATTCGGGCCCCAGCTACGAGCAGTACTTC. The encoded protein is CASSLNSGPSYEQYF. V usage is TRBV5-1 and J usage is TRBJ2-7, with D hard to call. This CDR3 has 15 amino acids. The germline CDR1 and CDR2 sequences are SGHRS and YFSETQ. Trimming took off 1 base at V and 3 bases at J, with 14 bases between the two ends.

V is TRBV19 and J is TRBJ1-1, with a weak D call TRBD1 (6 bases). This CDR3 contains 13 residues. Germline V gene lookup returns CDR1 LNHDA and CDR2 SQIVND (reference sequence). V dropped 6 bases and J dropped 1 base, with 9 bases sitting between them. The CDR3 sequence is CASRGGENTEAFF. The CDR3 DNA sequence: TGTGCCAGTAGAGGGGGTGAGAACACTGAAGCTTTCTTT.

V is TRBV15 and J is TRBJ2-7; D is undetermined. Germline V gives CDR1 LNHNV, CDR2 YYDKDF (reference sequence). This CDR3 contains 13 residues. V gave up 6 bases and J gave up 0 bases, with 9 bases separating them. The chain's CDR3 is CATRSVSSYEQYF. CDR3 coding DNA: TGTGCCACCAGGTCCGTTAGCTCCTACGAGCAGTACTTC. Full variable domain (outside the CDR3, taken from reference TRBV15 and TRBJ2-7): DAMVIQNPRYQVTQFGKPVTLSCSQTLNHNVMYWYQQKSSQAPKLLFHYYDKDFNNEADTPDNFQSRRPNTSFCFLDIRSPGLGDTAMYLCATRSVSSYEQYFGPGTRLTVT.

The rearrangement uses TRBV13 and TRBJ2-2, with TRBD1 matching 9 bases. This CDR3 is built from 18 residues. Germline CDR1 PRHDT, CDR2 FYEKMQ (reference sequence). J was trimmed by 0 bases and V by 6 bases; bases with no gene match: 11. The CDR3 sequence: CASRHRDRDVSNTGELFF. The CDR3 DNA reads TGTGCCAGCAGGCACCGGGACAGGGACGTATCGAACACCGGGGAGCTGTTTTTT. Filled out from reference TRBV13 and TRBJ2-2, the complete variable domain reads AAGVIQSPRHLIKEKRETATLKCYPIPRHDTVYWYQQGPGQDPQFLISFYEKMQSDKGSIPDRFSAQQFSDYHSELNMSSLELGDSALYFCASRHRDRDVSNTGELFFGEGSRLTVL.